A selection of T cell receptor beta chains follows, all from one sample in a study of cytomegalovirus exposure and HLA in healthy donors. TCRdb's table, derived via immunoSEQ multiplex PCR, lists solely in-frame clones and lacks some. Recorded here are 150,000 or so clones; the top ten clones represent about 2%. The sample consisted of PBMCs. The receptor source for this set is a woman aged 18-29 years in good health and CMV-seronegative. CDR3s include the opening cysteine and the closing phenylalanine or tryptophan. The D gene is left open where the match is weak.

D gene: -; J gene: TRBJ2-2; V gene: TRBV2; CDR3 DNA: TGTGCCAGCAGCGGGGATGCGAACACCGGGGAGCTGTTTTTT; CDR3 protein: CASSGDANTGELFF
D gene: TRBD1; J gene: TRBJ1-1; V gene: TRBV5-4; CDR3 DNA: TGTGCCAGCAAGGGACAGGTGTACACTGAAGCTTTCTTT; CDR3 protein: CASKGQVYTEAFF
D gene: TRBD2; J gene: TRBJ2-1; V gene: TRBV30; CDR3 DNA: TGTGCCTGGAGTGGTGGGACTACTTACAATGAGCAGTTCTTC; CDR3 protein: CAWSGGTTYNEQFF
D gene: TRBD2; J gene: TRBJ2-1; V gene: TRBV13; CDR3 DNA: TGTGCCAGCAGACTAGCGGGAGGGCCGAATGAGCAGTTCTTC; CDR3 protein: CASRLAGGPNEQFF
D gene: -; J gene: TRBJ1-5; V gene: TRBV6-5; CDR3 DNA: TGTGCCATCAACACAGGGCCCAATCAGCCCCAGCATTTT; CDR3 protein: CAINTGPNQPQHF
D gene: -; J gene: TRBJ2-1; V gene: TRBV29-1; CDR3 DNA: TGCAGCGTCCAGTGGGGGCGGTTCTTC; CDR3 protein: CSVQWGRFF
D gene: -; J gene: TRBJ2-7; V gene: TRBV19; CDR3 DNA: TGTGCCAGTAGTATCGGGACACTTGCCTACGAGCAGTACTTC; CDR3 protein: CASSIGTLAYEQYF
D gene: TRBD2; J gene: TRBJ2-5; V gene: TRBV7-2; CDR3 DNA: TGTGCCAGCAGCCTGGGGACTAGCGGGAGGGTGCAAGAGACCCAGTACTTC; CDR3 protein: CASSLGTSGRVQETQYF
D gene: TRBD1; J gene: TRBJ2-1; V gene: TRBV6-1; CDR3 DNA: TGTGCCAGTAAGAATGACAGGGGCTACAATGAGCAGTTCTTC; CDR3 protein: CASKNDRGYNEQFF
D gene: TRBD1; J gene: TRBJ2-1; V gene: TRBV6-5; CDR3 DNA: TGTGCCAGCAGCCGGACAGGGGATGAGCAGTTCTTC; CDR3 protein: CASSRTGDEQFF
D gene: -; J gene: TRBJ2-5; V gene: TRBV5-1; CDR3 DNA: TGCGCCAGCACGGGTGGGGAGACCCAGTACTTC; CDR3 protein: CASTGGETQYF
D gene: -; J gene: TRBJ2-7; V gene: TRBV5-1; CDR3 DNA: TGCGCCAGCAGCCCCCAGGGCTACGAGCAGTACTTC; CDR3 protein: CASSPQGYEQYF
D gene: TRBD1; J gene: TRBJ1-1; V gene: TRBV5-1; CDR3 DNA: TGCGCCAGCAGCTCGGACAGGGGAAACACTGAAGCTTTCTTT; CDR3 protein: CASSSDRGNTEAFF
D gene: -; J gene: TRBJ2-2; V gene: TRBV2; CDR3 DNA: TGTGCCAGCATCCCTCGCGGAGGGACCGGGGAGCTGTTTTTT; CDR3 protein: CASIPRGGTGELFF
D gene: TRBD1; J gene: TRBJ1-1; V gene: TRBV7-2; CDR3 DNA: TGTGCCAGCAGCTTAGATAGGACAGGGAGAGGTACTGAAGCTTTCTTT; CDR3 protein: CASSLDRTGRGTEAFF
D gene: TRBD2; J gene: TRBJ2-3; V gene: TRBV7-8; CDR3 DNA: TGTGCCAGCAGCCAAAGGACTAGCGGGAGTAAGGATACGCAGTATTTT; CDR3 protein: CASSQRTSGSKDTQYF
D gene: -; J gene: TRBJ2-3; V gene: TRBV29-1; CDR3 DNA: TGCAGCGCCCTCACAGGGGATACGCAGTATTTT; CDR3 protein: CSALTGDTQYF
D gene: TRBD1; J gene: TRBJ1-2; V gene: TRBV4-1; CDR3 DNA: TGCGCCAGCAGCCACCCTACAGGGGAAGGCTACACCTTC; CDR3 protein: CASSHPTGEGYTF
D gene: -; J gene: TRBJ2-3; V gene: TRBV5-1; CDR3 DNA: TGCGCCAGCAGCTTGGGGGGGGGCGCGGCAGATACGCAGTATTTT; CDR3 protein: CASSLGGGAADTQYF
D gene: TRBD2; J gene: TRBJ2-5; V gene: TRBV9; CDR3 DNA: TGTGCCAGCAGCGTAGGGCCCGGCGGGAGGGCCGGAGGGGAGACCCAGTACTTC; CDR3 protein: CASSVGPGGRAGGETQYF
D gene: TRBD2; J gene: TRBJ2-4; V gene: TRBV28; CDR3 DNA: TGTGCCAGCAGTTTATTTGTCGCGGGAGGAGGAAACATTCAGTACTTC; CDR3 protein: CASSLFVAGGGNIQYF
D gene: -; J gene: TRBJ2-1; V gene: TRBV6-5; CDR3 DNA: TGTGCCAGCAGTTACTCAGGGGCGCAGAATGAGCAGTTCTTC; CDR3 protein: CASSYSGAQNEQFF
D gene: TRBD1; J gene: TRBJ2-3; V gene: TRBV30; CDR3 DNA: TGTGCCTGGAGGGCCTCCGGGACAGGTCCGAAGTATTTT; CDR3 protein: CAWRASGTGPKYF
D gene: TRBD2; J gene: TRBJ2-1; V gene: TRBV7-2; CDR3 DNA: TGTGCCAGCAGCTCGCCACTTCTAGCGGATATCTACAATGAGCAGTTCTTC; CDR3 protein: CASSSPLLADIYNEQFF
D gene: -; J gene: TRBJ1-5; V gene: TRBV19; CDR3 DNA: TGTGCCAGTAGTATAGAGGGCAGGCGAAATCAGCCCCAGCATTTT; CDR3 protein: CASSIEGRRNQPQHF
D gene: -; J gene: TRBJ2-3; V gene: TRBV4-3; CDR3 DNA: TGCGCCAGCAGCCAAGAGGTATGGCGGGACGGAAGCACAGATACGCAGTATTTT; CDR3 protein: CASSQEVWRDGSTDTQYF
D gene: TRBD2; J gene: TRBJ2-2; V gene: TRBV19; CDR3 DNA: TGTGCCAGTAGTTCGACTAGCCTGAACACCGGGGAGCTGTTTTTT; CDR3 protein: CASSSTSLNTGELFF
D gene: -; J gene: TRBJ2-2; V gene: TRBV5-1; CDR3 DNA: TGCGCCAGCAGCTTGGTTCAGGGGAACACCGGGGAGCTGTTTTTT; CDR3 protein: CASSLVQGNTGELFF
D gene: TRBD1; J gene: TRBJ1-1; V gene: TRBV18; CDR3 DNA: TGTGCCAGCTCACCACTTAGGGGGCTGGACACTGAAGCTTTCTTT; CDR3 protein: CASSPLRGLDTEAFF
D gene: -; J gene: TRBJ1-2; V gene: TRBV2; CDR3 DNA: TGTGCCAGCAGTGAACGGCGGGGAGGAGGCTACACCTTC; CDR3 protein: CASSERRGGGYTF
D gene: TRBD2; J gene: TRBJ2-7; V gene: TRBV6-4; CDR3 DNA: TGTGCCAGCAGTCTCACTAGCGAATCCTACGAGCAGTACTTC; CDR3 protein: CASSLTSESYEQYF
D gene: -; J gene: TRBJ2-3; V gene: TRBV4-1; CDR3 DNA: TGCGCCAGCAGCCAAGTTGAGGCGGTATCTGGCACAGATACGCAGTATTTT; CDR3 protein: CASSQVEAVSGTDTQYF
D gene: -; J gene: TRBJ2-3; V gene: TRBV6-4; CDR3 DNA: TGTGCCAGCAGTGACTCTGGGGGCTCCAGGCCAGATACGCAGTATTTT; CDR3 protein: CASSDSGGSRPDTQYF
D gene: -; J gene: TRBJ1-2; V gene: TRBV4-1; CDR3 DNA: TGCGCCAGCAGCCAAACAACAGGGTACTATGGCTACACCTTC; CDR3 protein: CASSQTTGYYGYTF
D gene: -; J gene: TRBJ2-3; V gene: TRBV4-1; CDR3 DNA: TGCGCCAGCAGCCACTCCGGGCCACAGGGCGTGGGGACAGATACGCAGTATTTT; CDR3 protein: CASSHSGPQGVGTDTQYF
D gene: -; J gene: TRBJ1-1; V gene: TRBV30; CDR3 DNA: TGTGCCTGGAGCCCGTTGGGCTTCCCGAACACTGAAGCTTTCTTT; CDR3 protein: CAWSPLGFPNTEAFF
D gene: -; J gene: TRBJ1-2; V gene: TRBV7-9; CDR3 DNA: TGTGCCAGCAGCTTTGGAGGAGGCTACACCTTC; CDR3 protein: CASSFGGGYTF
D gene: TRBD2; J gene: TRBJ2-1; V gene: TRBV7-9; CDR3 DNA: TGTGCCAGCAGCTCAACTAGCGGGAGGGGCTACAATGAGCAGTTCTTC; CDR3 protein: CASSSTSGRGYNEQFF
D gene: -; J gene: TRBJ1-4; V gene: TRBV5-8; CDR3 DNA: TGTGCCAGCAGCTTTCGGCAGGGAGGTTATGAAAAACTGTTTTTT; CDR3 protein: CASSFRQGGYEKLFF
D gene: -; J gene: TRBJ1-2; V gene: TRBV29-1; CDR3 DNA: TGCAGCGTTACCCCCAGGGCGGTAACTAACTATGGCTACACCTTC; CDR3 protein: CSVTPRAVTNYGYTF
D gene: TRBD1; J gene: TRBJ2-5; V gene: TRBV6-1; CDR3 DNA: TGTGCCAGCAGTGTTGACAGGGGGCAAGAGACCCAGTACTTC; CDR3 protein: CASSVDRGQETQYF
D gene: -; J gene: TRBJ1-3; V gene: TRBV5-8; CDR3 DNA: TGTGCCAGCAGTTCGGGCACTAGAATCTCTGGAAACACCATATATTTT; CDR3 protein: CASSSGTRISGNTIYF
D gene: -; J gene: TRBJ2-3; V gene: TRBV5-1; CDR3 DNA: TGCGCCAGCAGCTCATTCGACAGTACCGATACGCAGTATTTT; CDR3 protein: CASSSFDSTDTQYF
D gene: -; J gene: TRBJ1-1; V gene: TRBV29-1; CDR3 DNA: TGCAGCGTTGAACTACAACAGGGGAACACTGAAGCTTTCTTT; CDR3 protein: CSVELQQGNTEAFF
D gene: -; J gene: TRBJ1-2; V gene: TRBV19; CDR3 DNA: TGTGCCAGTAGTGAACAGGATGGGGGCTACACCTTC; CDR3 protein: CASSEQDGGYTF
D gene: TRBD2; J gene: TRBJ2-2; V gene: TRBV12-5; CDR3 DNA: TGTGCTAGTGCCAACTTCCTCGGGGTAGCGGGAGGGCCCAGAGGGGAGCTGTTTTTT; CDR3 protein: CASANFLGVAGGPRGELFF
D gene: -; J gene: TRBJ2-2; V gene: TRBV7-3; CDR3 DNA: TGTGCCAGCAGCTTGAACAGAAACACCGGGGAGCTGTTTTTT; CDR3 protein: CASSLNRNTGELFF
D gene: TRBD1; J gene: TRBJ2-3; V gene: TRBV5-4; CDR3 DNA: TGTGCCAGCAGCATCTCTGACAGGGGAAGCACAGATACGCAGTATTTT; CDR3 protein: CASSISDRGSTDTQYF
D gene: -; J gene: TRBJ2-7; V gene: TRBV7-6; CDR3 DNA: TGTGCCAGCAGCTCCCGTCAGGGGACCTACGAGCAGTACTTC; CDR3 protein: CASSSRQGTYEQYF
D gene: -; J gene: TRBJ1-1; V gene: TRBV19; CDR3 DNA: TGTGCCAGTAGTATAGTAGCCGGGGTGGCTGAAGCTTTCTTT; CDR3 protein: CASSIVAGVAEAFF
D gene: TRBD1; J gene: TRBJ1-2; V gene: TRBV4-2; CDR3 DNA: TGTGCCAGCAGCCAAGAAGGCCCCGGGACAGGGGGCAGGGGCTACACCTTC; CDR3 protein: CASSQEGPGTGGRGYTF
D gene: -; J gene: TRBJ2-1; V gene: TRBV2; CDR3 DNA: TGTGCCAGCACTTCTTCCGGGTCTTTTCTCTTC; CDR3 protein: CASTSSGSFLF
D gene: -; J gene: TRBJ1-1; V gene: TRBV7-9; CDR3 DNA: TGTGCCAGCAGCTTTGGGCAAGAAGCTTTCTTT; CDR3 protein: CASSFGQEAFF
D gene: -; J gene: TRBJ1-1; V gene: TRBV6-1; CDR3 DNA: TGTGCCAGCAGTGCCGAGCCAGGGGCCGTTAACACTGAAGCTTTCTTT; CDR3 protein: CASSAEPGAVNTEAFF